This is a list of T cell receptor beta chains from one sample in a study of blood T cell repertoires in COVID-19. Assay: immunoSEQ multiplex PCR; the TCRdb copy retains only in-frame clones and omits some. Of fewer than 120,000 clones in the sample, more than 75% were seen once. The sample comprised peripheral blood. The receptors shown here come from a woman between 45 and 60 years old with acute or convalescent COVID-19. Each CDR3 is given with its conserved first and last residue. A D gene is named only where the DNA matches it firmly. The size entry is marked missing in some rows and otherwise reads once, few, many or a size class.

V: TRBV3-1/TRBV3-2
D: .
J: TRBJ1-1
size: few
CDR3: CASSQDPGLNTEAFF
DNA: TGTGCCAGCAGCCAAGATCCAGGGTTGAACACTGAAGCTTTCTTT

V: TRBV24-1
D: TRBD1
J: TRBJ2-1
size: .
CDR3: CATSGAGQGDNEQFF
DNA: TGTGCCACCTCGGGGGCGGGACAGGGGGACAATGAGCAGTTCTTC

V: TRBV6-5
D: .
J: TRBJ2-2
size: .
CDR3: CASRSRGELFF
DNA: TGTGCCAGCAGAAGCCGGGGGGAGCTGTTTTTT

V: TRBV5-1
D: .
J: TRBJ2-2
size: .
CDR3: CASSSTWGGGTGELFF
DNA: TGCGCCAGCAGCTCGACTTGGGGAGGGGGCACCGGGGAGCTGTTTTTT

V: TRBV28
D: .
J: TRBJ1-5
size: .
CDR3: CASTSPAGTNTAQHF
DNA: TGTGCCAGCACCTCTCCAGCCGGGACTAATACCGCCCAGCATTTT

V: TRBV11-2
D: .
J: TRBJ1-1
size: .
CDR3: CASSLGRTEAFF
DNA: TGTGCCAGCAGCTTAGGGCGGACTGAAGCTTTCTTT

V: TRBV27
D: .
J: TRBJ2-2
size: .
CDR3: CASWRNTGELFF
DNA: TGTGCCAGTTGGAGGAACACCGGGGAGCTGTTTTTT

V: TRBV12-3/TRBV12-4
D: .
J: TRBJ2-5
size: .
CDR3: CASRKEAETQYF
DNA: TGTGCCAGCAGGAAGGAGGCGGAGACCCAGTACTTC

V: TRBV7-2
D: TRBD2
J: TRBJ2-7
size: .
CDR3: CASSLAATSGSYEQYF
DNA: TGTGCCAGCAGCTTAGCGGCGACTAGCGGGAGCTACGAGCAGTACTTC

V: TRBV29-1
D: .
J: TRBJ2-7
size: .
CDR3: CSARAGMGEQYF
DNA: TGCAGCGCCCGAGCAGGGATGGGCGAGCAGTACTTC